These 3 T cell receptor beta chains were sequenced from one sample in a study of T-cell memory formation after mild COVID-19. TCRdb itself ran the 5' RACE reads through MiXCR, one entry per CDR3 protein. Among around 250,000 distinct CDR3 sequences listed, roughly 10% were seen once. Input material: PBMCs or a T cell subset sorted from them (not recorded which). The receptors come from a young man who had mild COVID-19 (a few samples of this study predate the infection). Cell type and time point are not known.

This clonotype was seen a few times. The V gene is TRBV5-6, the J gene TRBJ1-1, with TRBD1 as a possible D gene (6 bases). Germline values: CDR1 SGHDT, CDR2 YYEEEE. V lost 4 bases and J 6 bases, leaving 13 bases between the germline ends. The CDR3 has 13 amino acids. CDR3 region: CASSQQGSAEAFF. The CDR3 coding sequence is TGTGCCAGCAGCCAACAGGGATCGGCTGAAGCTTTCTTT.

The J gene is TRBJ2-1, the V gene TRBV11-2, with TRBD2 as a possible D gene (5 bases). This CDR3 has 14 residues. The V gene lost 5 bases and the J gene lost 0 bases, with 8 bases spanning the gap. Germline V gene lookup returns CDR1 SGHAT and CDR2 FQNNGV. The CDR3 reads CASSLTSSYNEQFF. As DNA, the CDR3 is TGTGCCAGCAGCCTCACTAGCTCCTACAATGAGCAGTTCTTC. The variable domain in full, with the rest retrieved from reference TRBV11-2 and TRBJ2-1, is EAGVAQSPRYKIIEKRQSVAFWCNPISGHATLYWYQQILGQGPKLLIQFQNNGVVDDSQLPKDRFSAERLKGVDSTLKIQPAKLEDSAVYLCASSLTSSYNEQFFGPGTRLTVL.

Written as DNA, the CDR3 is TGCGCCAGCAGCTTGGTTGCACCCTACGAGCAGTACTTC. It is translated as CASSLVAPYEQYF. The rearrangement links TRBV5-1 to TRBJ2-7; D gene ambiguous. Germline V gene data show CDR1 as SGHRS and CDR2 as YFSETQ. The CDR3 runs to 13 residues. Deletions cut 0 bases from V and 2 bases from J, with 6 bases between.